Each of the 17 T cell receptor beta chains below was sequenced from the same sample in a study of vaccination effects on CD4 cells after COVID-19. The method was immunoSEQ multiplex PCR; TCRdb's version includes in-frame clones alone and lacks a portion of them. Of approximately 74,000 clones detected, under 85% appear once; the ten largest clones hold less than 3%. Their cognate antigens are unknown. Within the ViraFEST assay, antigen-specific CD4+ T cells underwent expansion with viral peptide pools prior to sequencing. The culture ran for approximately 11 days before CD4+ T cells were isolated. Among the vaccine recipients, none had a prior SARS-CoV-2 infection, and nucleocapsid antibodies were negative. Sequencing used CD4+ T cells from PBMCs cultured with HCoV-NL63 spike peptides, obtained before COVID-19 vaccination. The receptors here all came from a human donor who received a COVID-19 vaccine.

This clone was recorded a few times. This sequence joins TRBV2 and TRBJ1-5; D is undetermined. V dropped 6 bases and J dropped 6 bases, with 18 bases sitting between them. The length of the CDR3 is 15 residues. Germline V gene data show CDR1 as SNHLY and CDR2 as FYNNEI. The CDR3 DNA reads TGTGCCAGCAGGGACTTAGACCTACTGGGTCAGCCCCAGCATTTT. Amino acid sequence: CASRDLDLLGQPQHF.

The rearrangement joins TRBV5-1 to TRBJ1-5; no clear D. From germline, CDR1 is SGHRS and CDR2 YFSETQ. The CDR3 is 15 residues long. V gave up 5 bases and J gave up 0 bases, with 12 bases separating them. The CDR3 is CASSYGPNSNQPQHF. The DNA of the CDR3 is TGCGCCAGCAGTTATGGACCGAATAGCAATCAGCCCCAGCATTTT.

The chain joins TRBV5-1 to TRBJ2-3; 15 bases map to TRBD2. The V and J ends lost 1 base and 4 bases, in that order; junction bases with no gene match: 4. The V gene's germline CDR1 is SGHRS and CDR2 YFSETQ. The CDR3 contains 17 residues. The CDR3 loop reads CASSLRTSGGAADTQYF. CDR3 nucleotide sequence: TGCGCCAGCAGCTTGAGGACTAGCGGGGGGGCGGCAGATACGCAGTATTTT.

CDR3 DNA: TGTGCCTGGTTCCCCTGGCCAGGGGCCTCTTCTAGAAACTATGGCTACACCTTC. Encoded protein: CAWFPWPGASSRNYGYTF. V usage is TRBV30 and J usage is TRBJ1-2; D is possibly TRBD1 (6 bases). V shed 5 bases and J shed 2 bases, with 27 bases lying between them. CDR1 is GTSNPN, CDR2 SVGIG, per germline (reference sequence). CDR3 length: 18 residues. Complete variable domain (other parts from reference TRBV30 and TRBJ1-2): SQTIHQWPATLVQPVGSPLSLECTVEGTSNPNLYWYRQAAGRGLQLLFYSVGIGQISSEVPQNLSASRPQDRQFILSSKKLLLSDSGFYLCAWFPWPGASSRNYGYTFGSGTRLTVV.

This clone was recorded only once. The V and J genes are TRBV7-9 and TRBJ2-7; D remains ambiguous. Trimming pared 1 base from V and 5 bases from J, leaving 9 bases between. The germline CDR1 and CDR2 sequences are SEHNR and FQNEAQ (reference sequence). This CDR3 comprises 13 residues. The CDR3 here is CASSLGWADEQYV. DNA of the CDR3: TGTGCCAGCAGCTTAGGGTGGGCCGACGAGCAGTACGTC.

The chain links TRBV6-5 to TRBJ1-4; perhaps TRBD1 as D (5 bases). This CDR3 spans 15 amino acids. Trimming shortened V by 2 bases and J by 5 bases, and 12 bases separated the two germline ends. Germline values: CDR1 MNHEY, CDR2 SVGAGI. The CDR3, as DNA: TGTGCCAGCAGTTACGGGGGACGGGGAAATGAAAAACTGTTTTTT. Amino acids: CASSYGGRGNEKLFF.

The chain links TRBV29-1 to TRBJ2-5; no reliable D call. Trimming removed 3 bases at V and 1 base at J, with 3 bases between. This CDR3 has 11 residues. Germline lookup yields CDR1 SQVTM and CDR2 ANQGSEA. The CDR3 bases are TGCAGCGTTGAGGTCCAAGAGACCCAGTACTTC. This encodes CSVEVQETQYF.

This CDR3 reads CASSPTRSTGGTEAFF. CDR3 in DNA: TGTGCCAGCAGCCCCACCCGATCCACAGGGGGCACTGAAGCTTTCTTT. The V and J genes are TRBV5-5 and TRBJ1-1; 8 bases line up with TRBD1. This CDR3 comprises 16 residues. Unmatched junction bases numbered 12, after V lost 4 bases and J lost 4 bases. CDR1 and CDR2 from the germline V gene are SGHKS and YYEKEE (reference sequence).

CDR3 bases: TGTGCCTGGAGTAAATTTCAGGCAACTAATGAAAAACTGTTTTTT. Protein product: CAWSKFQATNEKLFF. This chain uses TRBV30 with TRBJ1-4, with D hard to call. The germline gives CDR1 GTSNPN, CDR2 SVGIG (reference sequence). CDR3 length: 15 residues. Trimming took 2 bases from V and 0 from J, leaving 10 bases between them. Drawing the rest from reference TRBV30 and TRBJ1-4, the complete variable domain is SQTIHQWPATLVQPVGSPLSLECTVEGTSNPNLYWYRQAAGRGLQLLFYSVGIGQISSEVPQNLSASRPQDRQFILSSKKLLLSDSGFYLCAWSKFQATNEKLFFGSGTQLSVL.

V and J are TRBV18 and TRBJ1-6, with no clear D. The CDR3 is 15 amino acids. The germline gives CDR1 KGHSH, CDR2 LQKENI. V lost 2 bases, J lost 6 bases, and 11 bases lay in between. DNA of the CDR3: TGTGCCAGCTCACCAAGGGAACAGCTTAATTCACCCCTCCACTTT. This translates into CASSPREQLNSPLHF.

V gene TRBV24-1 combines with J gene TRBJ2-5, with D unresolved. Trimming shortened V by 4 bases and J by 1 base, and 15 bases separated the two germline ends. Per germline, CDR1 KGHDR and CDR2 SFDVKD. This CDR3 comprises 16 residues. Here the CDR3 DNA reads TGTGCCACCAGTGACTCTTCTGGGGTGGTCCAAGAGACCCAGTACTTC. Encoded protein: CATSDSSGVVQETQYF.

The rearrangement uses TRBV7-8 and TRBJ2-7; tentatively, D is TRBD1 or TRBD2 (5 bases each). With 3 bases removed from V and 2 bases from J, the gap between germline ends came to 8 bases. Germline V lookup: CDR1 SGHVS, CDR2 FQNEAQ. CDR3 length equals 13 residues. CDR3 DNA: TGTGCCAGCAGCTTCGGGACCCCCTACGAGCAGTACGTC. Its translation: CASSFGTPYEQYV.

This chain links TRBV18 with TRBJ2-5; tentatively, D is TRBD1 or TRBD2 (5 bases each). The germline gives CDR1 KGHSH, CDR2 LQKENI. The CDR3 is 15 amino acids. The germline V and J ends were trimmed by 3 bases and 5 bases, with 16 bases remaining between them. For the CDR3, the DNA is TGTGCCAGCTCACCGGTCCCGGGGACCTCCGAGACCCAGTACTTC. Amino acids: CASSPVPGTSETQYF.

The V and J genes are TRBV19 and TRBJ2-7; tentative D call: TRBD1 (6 bases). The CDR3 runs 16 residues. The V gene lost 5 bases and the J gene lost 3 bases, with 20 bases spanning the gap. Germline V CDR1 and CDR2: LNHDA, SQIVND (reference sequence). The CDR3 sequence: CASSSMWGLEGYEQYV. The CDR3 coding sequence is TGTGCCAGTAGTTCGATGTGGGGGCTTGAAGGCTACGAGCAGTACGTC.

V and J are TRBV24-1 and TRBJ2-3, with D uncertain. Germline assignment: CDR1 KGHDR and CDR2 SFDVKD. The CDR3 has 14 amino acids. Trimming stripped 4 bases from V and 0 bases from J, with 7 bases between. CDR3 amino acids: CATSEQTSTDTQYF. In DNA, the CDR3 is TGTGCCACCAGTGAGCAGACTAGCACAGATACGCAGTATTTT.

This clone was counted a few times. The chain has TRBV18 and TRBJ1-5; the D is unclear. The V end was cut by 3 bases, the J end by 0 bases, with 6 bases between. Per the germline V gene, CDR1 is KGHSH and CDR2 is LQKENI. The CDR3 consists of 14 residues. The CDR3 DNA reads as TGTGCCAGCTCACCCCTTGATAGCAATCAGCCCCAGCATTTT. Its translation is CASSPLDSNQPQHF.

This clone rates as medium-sized. J is TRBJ1-5 and V is TRBV30, with 9 bases matching TRBD1. The germline gives CDR1 GTSNPN, CDR2 SVGIG (reference sequence). Trimming cost V 4 bases and J 4 bases; bases outside gene matches: 5. CDR3 size: 14 residues. The CDR3 region is CAWNRQGGNQPQHF. In nucleotides, the CDR3 is TGTGCCTGGAATAGACAGGGGGGAAATCAGCCCCAGCATTTT.